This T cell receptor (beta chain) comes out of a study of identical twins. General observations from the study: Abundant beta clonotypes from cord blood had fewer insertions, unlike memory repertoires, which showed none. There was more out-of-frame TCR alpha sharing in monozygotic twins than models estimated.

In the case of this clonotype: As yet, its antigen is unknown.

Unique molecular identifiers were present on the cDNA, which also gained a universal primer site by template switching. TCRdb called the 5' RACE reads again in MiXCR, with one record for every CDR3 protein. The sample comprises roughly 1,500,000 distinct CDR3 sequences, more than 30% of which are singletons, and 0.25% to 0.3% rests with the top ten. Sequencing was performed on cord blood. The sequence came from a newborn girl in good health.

Here the CDR3 DNA reads TGTGCCAGCAGCCAAGTGCCGGGACAGCTCTATGGCTACACCTTC. It encodes CASSQVPGQLYGYTF. V and J are TRBV14 and TRBJ1-2; 7 bases line up with TRBD1. Per germline, CDR1 SGHDN and CDR2 FVKESK. V lost 1 base and J lost 4; bases outside the gene matches: 6. There are 15 residues in the CDR3.